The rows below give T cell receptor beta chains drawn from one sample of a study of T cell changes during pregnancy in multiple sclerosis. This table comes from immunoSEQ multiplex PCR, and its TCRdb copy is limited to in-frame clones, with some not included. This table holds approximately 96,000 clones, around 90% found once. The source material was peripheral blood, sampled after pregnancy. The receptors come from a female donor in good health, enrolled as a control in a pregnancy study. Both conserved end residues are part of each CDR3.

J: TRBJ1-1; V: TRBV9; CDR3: CASSVGQVNTEAFF
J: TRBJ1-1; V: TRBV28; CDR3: CASTALDRNTEAFF
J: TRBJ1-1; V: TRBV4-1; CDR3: CASSFRNGGSEAFF
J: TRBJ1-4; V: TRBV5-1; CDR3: CASSPGSNEKLFF
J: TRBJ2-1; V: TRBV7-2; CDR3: CASSLAPPPGEQFF
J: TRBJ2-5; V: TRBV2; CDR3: CASSDLGLGTQYF
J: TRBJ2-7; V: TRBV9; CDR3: CASSGGTGGYEQYF
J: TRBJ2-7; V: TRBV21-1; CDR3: CASSKKTATYEQYF
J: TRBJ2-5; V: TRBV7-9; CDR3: CASSPTSGEVPGTQYF
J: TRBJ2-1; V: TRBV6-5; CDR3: CASTPHGGNNEQFF
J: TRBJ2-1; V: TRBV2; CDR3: CASSGTGSPNEQFF
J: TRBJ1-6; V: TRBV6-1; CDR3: CASLGDRSYNSPLHF
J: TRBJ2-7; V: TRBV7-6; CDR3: CASSFSSYEQYF
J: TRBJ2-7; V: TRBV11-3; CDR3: CASSKKGASGEYEQYF
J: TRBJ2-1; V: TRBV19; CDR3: CATTGGYNEQFF
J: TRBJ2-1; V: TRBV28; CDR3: CASSLGSNEQFF
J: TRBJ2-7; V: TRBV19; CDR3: CASSERTGASGEQYF
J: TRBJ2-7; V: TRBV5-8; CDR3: CASAYRDRRGEQYF
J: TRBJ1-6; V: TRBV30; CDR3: CAWSPRDRGDSPLHF
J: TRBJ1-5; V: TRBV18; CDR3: CASSSGTGGVGNQPQHF
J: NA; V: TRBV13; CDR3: CAGQFGQKNTYEQYF
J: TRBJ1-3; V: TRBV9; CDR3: CASSKEGSPGNTIYF
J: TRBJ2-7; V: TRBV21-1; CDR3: CASSIKITRPYPSSYEQYF
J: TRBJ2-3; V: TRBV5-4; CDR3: CASSLRGYTDTQYF
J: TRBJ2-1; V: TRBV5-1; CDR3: CASSTGLAGIGEQFF
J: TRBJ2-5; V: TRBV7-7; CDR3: CASSVGLAGTQETQYF
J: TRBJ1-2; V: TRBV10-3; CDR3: CAISEQTGLDGYTF
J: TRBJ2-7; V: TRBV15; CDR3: CATSRAPLAGDEGEQYF
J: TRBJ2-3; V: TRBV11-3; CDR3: CASSLGTGDTQYF
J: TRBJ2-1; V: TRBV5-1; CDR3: CASSGGQGIDEQFF
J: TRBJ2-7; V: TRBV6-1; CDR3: CASSEAGTSGPSYEQYF
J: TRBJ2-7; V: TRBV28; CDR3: CASSLTWGQGVSYEQYF
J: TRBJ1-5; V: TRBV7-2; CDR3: CASSLGAWGQPQHF
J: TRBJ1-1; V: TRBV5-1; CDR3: CASSLATGNTEAFF
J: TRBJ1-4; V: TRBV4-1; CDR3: CASSQDRVEKLFF
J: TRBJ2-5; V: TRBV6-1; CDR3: CASRVVGGEETQYF
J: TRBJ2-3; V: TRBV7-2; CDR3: CASSPSFTDTQYF
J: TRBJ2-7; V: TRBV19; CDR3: CASSIGSLAGGPGSYEQYF
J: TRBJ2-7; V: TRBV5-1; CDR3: CASSSAGEGSYEQYF
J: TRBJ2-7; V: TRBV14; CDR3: CASSWDRVSEQYF
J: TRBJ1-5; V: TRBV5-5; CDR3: CASSLGRGRGQPQHF
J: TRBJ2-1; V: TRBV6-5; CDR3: CASSSSGTDPYNEQFF